These 18 T cell receptor beta chains came from one sample sequenced in a study of T cells in Graves' hyperthyroidism and ophthalmopathy. Template material for amplifying TCR beta CDR3 regions consisted of RNA transcripts. An initial round of RT-PCR targeting the TCR CDR3 relied on the HTBI primer set. TCRdb recomputed calls from the multiplex PCR reads with MiXCR, one row per CDR3 protein. The table includes some 510,000 distinct CDR3 sequences, less than 25% detected once. The source material was blood. The receptors derive from a man younger than 35 with Graves' hyperthyroidism.

The chain recombines TRBV29-1 with TRBJ1-1; 9 bases map to TRBD1. Germline assignment: CDR1 SQVTM and CDR2 ANQGSEA. Trimming cost V 6 bases and J 0 bases; bases outside gene matches: 2. The CDR3 is 13 amino acids. DNA of the CDR3: TGCAGCGTAGGACAGGGGTTGAACACTGAAGCTTTCTTT. Translation: CSVGQGLNTEAFF.

This chain connects TRBV30 to TRBJ2-7; the D is unclear. CDR3 size: 12 residues. Trimming stripped 3 bases from V and 1 base from J, with 7 bases between. In germline, CDR1 is GTSNPN, CDR2 SVGIG (reference sequence). This chain's CDR3 is CAWSKLSYEQYF. In DNA, the CDR3 is TGTGCCTGGAGCAAACTATCCTACGAGCAGTACTTC.

This chain joins TRBV6-1 and TRBJ1-2, with D unclear. Germline V gene sequence: CDR1 MNHNS, CDR2 SASEGT. Trimming shortened V by 11 bases and J by 12 bases, and 22 bases separated the two germline ends. The CDR3 spans 12 residues. The CDR3 sequence: CACSRATALHTF. CDR3 bases: TGTGCCTGTTCCCGGGCCACCGCTTTGCACACCTTC.

With respect to this clonotype: With a much larger clone just one base away, this may be a read error. The chain recombines TRBV6-1 with TRBJ1-1; a possible D gene is TRBD1 (5 bases). Germline V gives CDR1 MNHNS, CDR2 SASEGT. The CDR3 loop spans 14 amino acids. The CDR3 DNA is TGTGCCGGCAGACAGACGGCCATGAACACTGAAGCTTTCTTT. Protein: CAGRQTAMNTEAFF.

The chain employs TRBV6-1 and TRBJ2-5; TRBD1 agrees at 8 bases. The CDR3 is made up of 15 amino acids. V dropped 4 bases and J dropped 7; count of bases not matched to a gene: 11. Germline values: CDR1 MNHNS, CDR2 SASEGT. In DNA, the CDR3 is TGTGCCAGCAGTGCTAGAACAGGGGGACTCCCGACCCAGTACTTC. This translates into CASSARTGGLPTQYF.

In its sample, this clonotype was seen many times. V is TRBV24-1 and J is TRBJ2-2; a possible D gene is TRBD1 (5 bases). The CDR3 sequence is 14 residues long. With 1 base removed from V and 5 bases from J, the gap between germline ends came to 7 bases. Germline values: CDR1 KGHDR, CDR2 SFDVKD. DNA of the CDR3: TGTGCCACCAGTGATTTAGGACAAACCGGGGAGCTGTTTTTT. The encoded protein is CATSDLGQTGELFF.

The sample holds many counts of this clonotype. The rearrangement links TRBV28 to TRBJ1-2; possible D gene TRBD1, 6 bases. From germline, CDR1 is MDHEN and CDR2 SYDVKM. Trimming removed 6 bases from V and 7 bases from J, with 21 bases in between. The CDR3 covers 15 residues. The DNA of the CDR3 is TGTGCCAGCAGCCCCACCCCTACAGGGTCTGGTGGCTACACCTTC. Translation gives CASSPTPTGSGGYTF.

The sample holds many counts of this clonotype. The chain employs TRBV19 and TRBJ1-1, with D tentatively TRBD1 (5 bases). The CDR3 loop spans 14 amino acids. Per germline, CDR1 LNHDA and CDR2 SQIVND (reference sequence). V shed 6 bases and J shed 1 base, with 12 bases lying between them. The CDR3 protein is CASSRDWQNTEAFF. DNA of the CDR3: TGTGCCAGTAGCAGGGACTGGCAGAACACTGAAGCTTTCTTT.

The table lists this clonotype with a count of one. The chain links TRBV20-1 to TRBJ2-5; no firm D call. There are 12 residues in the CDR3. V was clipped by 1 base and J by 5 bases, with 8 bases between them. The V gene's germline CDR1 is DFQATT and CDR2 SNEGSKA (reference sequence). The CDR3 coding sequence is TGCAGTGCTAGAGGAGTTTGGGAGACCCAGTACTTC. This codes for CSARGVWETQYF.

This clonotype was picked up many times. V usage is TRBV11-2 and J usage is TRBJ1-1, with no clear D. Germline V gives CDR1 SGHAT, CDR2 FQNNGV. There are 13 residues in the CDR3. Trimming stripped 4 bases from V and 0 bases from J, with 6 bases between. The CDR3 DNA sequence: TGTGCCAGCAGCTCAGGTATGAACACTGAAGCTTTCTTT. Protein sequence: CASSSGMNTEAFF.

This clonotype was seen many times. The chain employs TRBV4-1 and TRBJ2-5; 7 positions match TRBD2. The germline gives CDR1 MGHRA, CDR2 YSYEKL. V was clipped by 0 bases and J by 1 base; unmatched bases: 8. The CDR3 is 17 amino acids. CDR3 sequence reads: CASSQDGTTTFQETQYF. The CDR3 DNA follows: TGCGCCAGCAGCCAAGACGGGACTACAACATTCCAAGAGACCCAGTACTTC.

This clonotype was seen repeatedly, ten times or more. The chain joins TRBV5-1 to TRBJ1-5, with D maybe TRBD1 (6 bases). The V gene's germline CDR1 is SGHRS and CDR2 YFSETQ. The germline V and J ends were trimmed by 0 bases and 2 bases, with 12 bases remaining between them. The length of the CDR3 is 16 residues. CDR3 in amino acids: CASSLDGGPGNQPQHF. DNA of the CDR3: TGCGCCAGCAGCTTGGACGGGGGGCCTGGCAATCAGCCCCAGCATTTT.

This clonotype came up many times. The rearrangement links TRBV20-1 to TRBJ1-1; no reliable D call. Germline CDR1 and CDR2: DFQATT and SNEGSKA (reference sequence). The V gene lost 2 bases and the J gene lost 4 bases, with 8 bases spanning the gap. The CDR3 loop spans 12 amino acids. In DNA form, the CDR3 reads TGCAGTGCTAGATTTCGAGGCACTGAAGCTTTCTTT. This encodes CSARFRGTEAFF.

In this sample, this clonotype turned up many times. The rearrangement uses TRBV27 and TRBJ1-1; 7 positions agree with TRBD1. The V gene end was trimmed by 5 bases and the J gene end by 1 base; junction bases not matched to a gene: 4. From germline, CDR1 is MNHEY and CDR2 SMNVEV (reference sequence). The CDR3 sequence is 14 residues long. CDR3 in DNA: TGTGCCAGCAGTCTATACAGGGGGAACACTGAAGCTTTCTTT. Translating it yields CASSLYRGNTEAFF.

This clonotype was detected ten times or more. The chain is built from TRBV6-1 and TRBJ1-2; D remains ambiguous. Germline values: CDR1 MNHNS, CDR2 SASEGT. The CDR3 has 13 residues. V gave up 6 bases and J gave up 4 bases, with 12 bases separating them. The CDR3 bases are TGTGCCAGCAGCCCCGGACCGGTCTATGGCTACACCTTC. It yields the protein CASSPGPVYGYTF.

This clonotype was observed many times. This rearrangement joins TRBV18 to TRBJ2-7, with D perhaps given as TRBD1 or TRBD2 (5 bases each). V was trimmed by 3 bases and J by 10 bases, leaving 13 bases between them. Germline CDR1 reads KGHSH; CDR2 reads LQKENI. The CDR3 covers 12 residues. Here the CDR3 DNA reads TGTGCCAGCTCACCGGTAAATGGGGGACAGTACTTC. Protein product: CASSPVNGGQYF.

Many counts were recorded for this clonotype. The chain uses TRBV19 and TRBJ2-7; 8 nucleotides line up with TRBD1. The CDR3 covers 13 residues. From germline, CDR1 is LNHDA and CDR2 SQIVND (reference sequence). After removal of 3 bases from V and 5 bases from J, the junction contained 3 bases not matched to a gene. CDR3 in DNA: TGTGCCAGTAGTATTGCAGGGGGCGACGAGCAGTACTTC. Amino acids: CASSIAGGDEQYF.

V gene TRBV30 combines with J gene TRBJ1-1, with D possibly matching TRBD1 (5 bases). Trimming left V 2 bases short and J 6 bases short, with 10 bases between. The CDR3 runs 12 residues. The germline CDR1 and CDR2 sequences are GTSNPN and SVGIG (reference sequence). The CDR3 sequence: CAWSRDDAEAFF. The DNA for the CDR3 is TGTGCCTGGAGTCGGGACGACGCTGAAGCTTTCTTT.